This T cell receptor beta chain comes out of a study of T-cell memory formation after mild COVID-19 (dated by TCRdb to the early 2020s). Broadly, across the study: TCR sequence clusters from the two donors were found to be largely donor specific. T-cell clones expanding and contracting after mild COVID-19 in a couple of donors were tracked by longitudinal TCRalpha and TCRbeta repertoire sequencing. Two young, previously healthy adult volunteers, one female and one male, were included in the cohort. Broad study findings and their caveats: SARS-CoV-2 specificity of the second-wave clones peaking on day 37 was not confirmed. Clones contracting from day 15 to 85 had balanced CD4/CD8 phenotypes, while a second wave expanding from day 15 to 37 was biased towards CD4+. The detection of some responding clones in pre-infection memory suggests that pre-existing cross-reactive memory T cells joined the SARS-CoV-2 response. Contracting CD4+ clones turned up mainly in the CM and EM memory subsets, whereas EMRA was where CD8+ clones were enriched. Only a couple of mild cases were covered in the study, and larger cohorts including severe cases with pre-infection samples were considered necessary.

TCRdb records Illumina NovaSeq 6000 as the sequencer. TCRalpha and TCRbeta cDNA libraries were built by 5'RACE with constant-segment primers, adding sample barcodes and unique molecular identifiers. RNA was extracted from every sample with Trizol reagent. The libraries were amplified in two PCR steps, and the second step added a second sample barcode and Illumina TruSeq adapters. Sequencing of libraries was performed on an Illumina NovaSeq with 2 x 150 bp paired-end reads. As for the authors' bioinformatics: Reads were demultiplexed and collapsed into UMI-guided consensus sequences with migec v1.2.7. Using mixcr v2.1.11, UMI consensuses were aligned to TRA and TRB V and J templates and then assembled into clonotypes. Expanded or contracted clonotypes were those called significant by both edgeR and NoisET, with noise models trained on biological replicates. For edgeR calls, the cutoffs were a false discovery rate-adjusted p below 0.01 and a log2 fold-change threshold of 1. As an exploratory analysis of dynamics, max-normalized trajectories of the 1000 most abundant clonotypes were examined with PCA combined with hierarchical clustering. Separately sequenced CD4+ and CD8+ repertoires were used to assign the CD4 or CD8 phenotype of responding clones. The public reads were reanalyzed by TCRdb: fastp trimming at Q25, MiXCR alignment, in-frame beta chains only. Rows merge per CDR3 protein into single entries with the most common DNA and genes. The V and J calls were determined by TCRdb, not by the authors. Across this sample there are about 430,000 distinct CDR3 sequences, with about 20% seen only once. The top ten clones comprise roughly a fifth of the sample.

A note on this clonotype: The specificity of this receptor is unknown. No much larger clonotype is one base removed from it; base qualities were not supplied.

Unmatched junction bases come to 10, with V trimmed by 3 bases and J by 6 bases. As encoded in the germline V gene, CDR1 is SGHRS while CDR2 is YFSETQ. From its cysteine to its phenylalanine, the CDR3 spans 16 amino acids. The sequence is cut down to CDR3 DNA, 48 bases in frame from base 1. Ficoll-Paque density gradient centrifugation was used to isolate PBMCs. The sequence came from a man between 18 and 29 years old who had mild COVID-19 (a few samples of this study predate the infection). The sample titles of this study are shuffled in the database, so cell type and time point are left out; the donor was told from shared clones. The receptor chain draws on TRBV5-1 and TRBJ2-5, with TRBD2 identical over 11 junction bases. Sequenced material: PBMCs or a T cell subset sorted from them (not recorded which). The CDR3 has the sequence CASSSLAGGPVKTQYF. The nucleotide sequence is TGCGCCAGCAGCTCCTTAGCGGGGGGGCCTGTAAAGACCCAGTACTTC.